These 11 T cell receptor beta chains came from one sample sequenced in a study of CD8+ T cells in alopecia areata. Treatment specified: oral pan-JAK inhibitor, 5-10 mg twice daily. cDNA reverse transcribed from extracted RNA served as the sequencing template. Profiling relied on immunoSEQ multiplex PCR, and the TCRdb table lists in-frame clones only, not all of them. The table has 120,000 or so clones, over 60% seen once. Specimen: CD4+ T cells sorted from blood, collected at week 4, from a patient treated with tofacitinib. The receptors come from a human donor with alopecia areata.

This clone was found many times. The J gene is TRBJ2-1, the V gene TRBV7-2; 8 bases match TRBD1. The CDR3 runs 15 residues. V was clipped by 3 bases and J by 5 bases; unmatched bases: 6. CDR1 is SGHTA and CDR2 is FQGNSA in the germline V gene. The CDR3 DNA sequence: TGTGCCAGCAGCTTCGGACAGGGTGGGAACAATGAGCAGTTCTTC. It encodes CASSFGQGGNNEQFF.

With respect to this clone: This same CDR3 is encoded by further DNA sequences in the sample. The chain employs TRBV27 and TRBJ2-3, with 7 bases that match TRBD1. The trim removed 2 bases at V and 0 bases at J, leaving 2 bases unmatched. The CDR3 runs 15 residues. Germline CDR1 is MNHEY and CDR2 is SMNVEV (reference sequence). The chain's CDR3 is CASSLRGQSTDTQYF. In DNA, the CDR3 is TGTGCCAGCAGTTTAAGGGGGCAGAGCACAGATACGCAGTATTTT.

This clone was recorded a few times. The rearrangement uses TRBV7-9 and TRBJ2-7; D may be TRBD1 (5 bases). Deletions cut 1 base from V and 0 bases from J, with 7 bases between. This CDR3 has 14 residues. Germline loops: CDR1 SEHNR, CDR2 FQNEAQ (reference sequence). CDR3: CASSLGGLSYEQYF. The CDR3 nucleotides read TGTGCCAGCAGCTTAGGGGGCCTCTCCTACGAGCAGTACTTC.

The CDR3 DNA sequence: TGTGCCAGCAGCTTACCCGAGACAGGGAGTACCAAAACAGCAGATACGCAGTATTTT. Its translation is CASSLPETGSTKTADTQYF. The rearrangement joins TRBV7-9 to TRBJ2-3; TRBD1 agrees at 7 bases. The CDR3 totals 19 residues. J was trimmed by 4 bases and V by 2 bases; bases with no gene match: 18. CDR1 and CDR2 from the germline V gene are SEHNR and FQNEAQ (reference sequence). The full variable domain, completed using reference TRBV7-9 and TRBJ2-3, is DTGVSQNPRHKITKRGQNVTFRCDPISEHNRLYWYRQTLGQGPEFLTYFQNEAQLEKSRLLSDRFSAERPKGSFSTLEIQRTEQGDSAMYLCASSLPETGSTKTADTQYFGPGTRLTVL.

This clone appeared a few times. This chain connects TRBV5-4 to TRBJ2-3; no reliable D call. The CDR3 extends over 12 amino acids. Trimming removed 3 bases at V and 0 bases at J, with 2 bases between. Germline assignment: CDR1 SGHNT and CDR2 YYREEE (reference sequence). CDR3 sequence: CASSYSTDTQYF. In DNA form, the CDR3 reads TGTGCCAGCAGCTACAGCACAGATACGCAGTATTTT.

A few counts support this clone. Other DNA sequences within the sample encode an identical CDR3. This sequence joins TRBV5-1 and TRBJ1-1, with D unclear. V shed 0 bases and J shed 0 bases, with 3 bases lying between them. Germline V CDR1 and CDR2: SGHRS, YFSETQ. The CDR3 contains 13 residues. The CDR3 DNA follows: TGCGCCAGCAGCTTGGACTTGAACACTGAAGCTTTCTTT. Protein sequence: CASSLDLNTEAFF.

This clone has more than one count but fewer than ten. V and J are TRBV29-1 and TRBJ2-7, with 7 bases that match TRBD2. The germline V gene has CDR1 SQVTM and CDR2 ANQGSEA. The CDR3 extends over 14 amino acids. The V gene end was trimmed by 0 bases and the J gene end by 7 bases; junction bases not matched to a gene: 9. In nucleotides, the CDR3 is TGCAGCGTTGAAGATGGAGCGGGACTACGGGAGCAGTACTTC. This encodes CSVEDGAGLREQYF.

The chain carries TRBV4-2 and TRBJ2-6, with D perhaps TRBD2 (6 bases). From germline, CDR1 is LGHNA and CDR2 YNFKEQ. Deletions cut 4 bases from V and 8 bases from J, with 12 bases between. The CDR3 covers 14 residues. Here the CDR3 reads CASSPRRETNVLTF. DNA of the CDR3: TGTGCCAGCAGCCCCCGCCGGGAGACCAACGTCCTGACTTTC.

This clone has just a few counts. The chain carries TRBV11-2 and TRBJ2-7; D is ambiguous. Germline V gene sequence: CDR1 SGHAT, CDR2 FQNNGV. V was trimmed by 2 bases and J by 2 bases, leaving 7 bases between them. The CDR3 consists of 13 residues. DNA for the CDR3: TGTGCCAGCAGCTTAAATCCCGCCTACGAGCAGTACTTC. This translates into CASSLNPAYEQYF.

CDR3 loop: CASSRGKNQPQHF. The CDR3 bases are TGTGCCAGCAGCAGAGGTAAAAATCAGCCCCAGCATTTT. The V and J genes are TRBV14 and TRBJ1-5; D is unresolved. CDR3 length: 13 amino acids. V was trimmed by 5 bases and J by 4 bases, leaving 9 bases between them. Germline CDR1 SGHDN, CDR2 FVKESK.

The V and J genes are TRBV4-1 and TRBJ1-4; no firm D call. Looked up from germline, CDR1 is MGHRA and CDR2 is YSYEKL. The CDR3 contains 13 residues. The germline V and J ends were trimmed by 0 bases and 8 bases, with 7 bases remaining between them. CDR3 nucleotides: TGCGCCAGCAGCCAAGATCAGGCGGAAAAACTGTTTTTT. This translates into CASSQDQAEKLFF.